This T cell receptor beta chain comes out of a study of vaccination and CD4 T cells after COVID-19. Treatment: approximately 9-day PBMC culture with coronavirus spike peptide pools or control peptides (ViraFEST assay). For ViraFEST, peptide pools expanded antigen-specific T cells, after which the TCRs were sequenced. The authors replaced half the medium with fresh IL-2 medium on days 3 and 7. Cultured CD4+ T-cell DNA underwent Oncomine TCR Beta short-read sequencing. Investigators isolated genomic DNA from cultured CD4+ T cells. Each CDR3 protein is one row after TCRdb ran MiXCR on the PCR reads. The table includes 15,000 to 20,000 distinct CDR3 sequences, approximately 53% detected once. In regard to this clonotype: Its antigen remains unknown.

Trimming took 8 bases from V and 1 from J; bases not matched to a gene: 4. This CDR3 comprises 13 residues. CDR1 and CDR2 (germline): ENHRY, SYGVKD. The receptor's source is a human donor who had recovered from COVID-19. This chain links TRBV10-3 with TRBJ1-2, with TRBD1 identical over 7 bases. The sequencing sample was made of CD4+ T cells from blood, cultured in vitro. This CDR3 is CAIRQGSNYGYTF. The DNA of the CDR3 is TGTGCCATCCGACAGGGAAGTAACTATGGCTACACCTTC.